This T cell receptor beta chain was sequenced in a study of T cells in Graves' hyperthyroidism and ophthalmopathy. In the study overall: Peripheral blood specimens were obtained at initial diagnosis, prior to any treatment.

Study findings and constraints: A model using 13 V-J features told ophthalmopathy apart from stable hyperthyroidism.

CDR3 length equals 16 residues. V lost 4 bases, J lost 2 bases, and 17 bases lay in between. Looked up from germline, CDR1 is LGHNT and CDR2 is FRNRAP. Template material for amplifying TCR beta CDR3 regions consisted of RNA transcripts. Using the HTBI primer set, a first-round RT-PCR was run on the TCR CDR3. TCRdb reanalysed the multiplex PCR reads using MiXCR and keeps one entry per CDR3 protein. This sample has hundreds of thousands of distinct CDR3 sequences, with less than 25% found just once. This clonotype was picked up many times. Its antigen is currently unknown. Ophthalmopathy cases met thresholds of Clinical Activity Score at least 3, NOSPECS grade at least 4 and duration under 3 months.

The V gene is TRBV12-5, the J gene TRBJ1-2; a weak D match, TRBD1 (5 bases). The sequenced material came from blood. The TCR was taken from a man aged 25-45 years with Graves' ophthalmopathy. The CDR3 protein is CASGSFRGSLNYGYTF. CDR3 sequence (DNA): TGTGCTAGTGGTTCCTTTCGGGGCAGCCTCAACTATGGCTACACCTTC.